The source of this TCR beta chain is a study of T-cell reconstitution after alpha-beta-depleted transplantation in children. Findings of the study overall: Several hundred graft clones that had expanded were reportedly the source of alpha-beta T cells about two months after transplant. Surviving thymic progenitors and recipient T cells were the source of high TCRbeta diversity at day 60 in some patients. Newly generated T cells supplied most T-cell counts and diversity one year post-transplant.

Using unique molecular identifiers, the investigators prepared the TCRbeta library. TCRdb recomputed calls from the PCR reads with MiXCR, one row per CDR3 protein. This table has about 900,000 distinct CDR3 sequences, around 30% appearing once. With respect to this clonotype: As yet, its antigen is unknown.

The source material was PBMCs, mostly from graft donor cells, sampled 360 days after TCRalphabeta/CD19-depleted stem cell transplant. The TCR comes from a boy under three years old who had a stem cell transplant for SCID, so the T cells may come from the graft donor.

The CDR3 DNA sequence: TGCGCCAGCAGCCAACCACGGACAGGGGAACGGGACATTCAGTACTTC. This codes for CASSQPRTGERDIQYF. The chain uses TRBV4-1 and TRBJ2-4; 9 nucleotides line up with TRBD1. V dropped 2 bases and J dropped 8; count of bases not matched to a gene: 10. The CDR3 spans 16 residues. Germline values: CDR1 MGHRA, CDR2 YSYEKL.